This T cell receptor beta chain was sequenced during a study of blood T cell repertoires in COVID-19. Across the whole study: Sites in the United States, Italy and Spain provided acute and convalescent COVID-19 samples. T cells, B-cell-depleted T cells, or PBMCs supplied cDNA or gDNA.

The CDR3 length is 15 residues. Trimming cost V 4 bases and J 1 base; bases outside gene matches: 7. Germline assignment: CDR1 SGDLS and CDR2 YYNGEE. In the source study's methods: Amplification from reference gene primers served as the basis for estimated nucleated cell counts. This table comes from immunoSEQ multiplex PCR, and its TCRdb copy is limited to in-frame clones, with some not included. The D gene and trimming were derived from the DNA, and the V and J assignments and clone size from that table. Of about 55,000 clones detected, approximately 90% appear once; the ten largest clones hold about 17%.

The sample consisted of peripheral blood. The chain has TRBV9 and TRBJ1-1; 7 nucleotides agree with TRBD1. The sequence derives from a man at least 80 years old with acute or convalescent COVID-19. The CDR3 spells CASSPRDRQNTEAFF. The CDR3 DNA follows: TGTGCCAGCAGCCCTCGGGACAGACAGAACACTGAAGCTTTCTTT.